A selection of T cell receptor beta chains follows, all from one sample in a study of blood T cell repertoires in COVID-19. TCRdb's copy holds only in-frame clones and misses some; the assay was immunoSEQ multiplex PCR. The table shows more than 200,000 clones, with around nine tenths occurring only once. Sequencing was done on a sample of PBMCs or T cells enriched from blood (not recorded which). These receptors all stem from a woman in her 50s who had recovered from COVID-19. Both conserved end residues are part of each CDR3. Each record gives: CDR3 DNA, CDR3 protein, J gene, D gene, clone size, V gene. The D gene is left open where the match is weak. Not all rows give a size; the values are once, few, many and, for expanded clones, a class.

CDR3 DNA: TGTGCCAGCAGCTTACGGCTAGCCACCTACAATGAGCAGTTCTTC; CDR3 protein: CASSLRLATYNEQFF; J gene: TRBJ2-1; D gene: NA; clone size: once; V gene: TRBV7-9
CDR3 DNA: TGTGCCAGCAGTGACTCGAGATCGGGTGGCTACACCTTC; CDR3 protein: CASSDSRSGGYTF; J gene: TRBJ1-2; D gene: NA; clone size: NA; V gene: TRBV6-4
CDR3 DNA: TGTGCCAGCAAAGTTGGGGCAACTAACTATGGCTACACCTTC; CDR3 protein: CASKVGATNYGYTF; J gene: TRBJ1-2; D gene: NA; clone size: few; V gene: TRBV28
CDR3 DNA: TGTGCCAGCTCGGGGGGCGCCGCCAAAAACATTCAGTACTTC; CDR3 protein: CASSGGAAKNIQYF; J gene: TRBJ2-4; D gene: NA; clone size: NA; V gene: TRBV10-3
CDR3 DNA: TGCGCCAGCAGCTTGGTCCCGGAGGACGCTGAAGCTTTCTTT; CDR3 protein: CASSLVPEDAEAFF; J gene: TRBJ1-1; D gene: NA; clone size: NA; V gene: TRBV5-1
CDR3 DNA: TGTGCCAGCAACTCAGCGGAACTTGGTGATGAGCAGTTCTTC; CDR3 protein: CASNSAELGDEQFF; J gene: TRBJ2-1; D gene: NA; clone size: NA; V gene: TRBV27
CDR3 DNA: TGTGCCAGCAGCCCGGGACAGACTCCCCAGCATTTT; CDR3 protein: CASSPGQTPQHF; J gene: TRBJ1-5; D gene: TRBD1; clone size: once; V gene: TRBV12-3/TRBV12-4
CDR3 DNA: TGTGCCAGCAGCTTTGGGACAGGCCTCGCTCAGCCCCAGCATTTT; CDR3 protein: CASSFGTGLAQPQHF; J gene: TRBJ1-5; D gene: TRBD1; clone size: NA; V gene: TRBV5-8
CDR3 DNA: TGTGCCAGCAGTGAAGGTCTAGCGGGATCGGGGGGGCAGTTCTTC; CDR3 protein: CASSEGLAGSGGQFF; J gene: TRBJ2-1; D gene: TRBD2; clone size: NA; V gene: TRBV2
CDR3 DNA: TGTGCCAGCAGTTTAACCGGGACAGGGGGTGTTTTGAGTGAAAAACTGTTTTTT; CDR3 protein: CASSLTGTGGVLSEKLFF; J gene: TRBJ1-4; D gene: TRBD1; clone size: NA; V gene: TRBV28
CDR3 DNA: TGTGCCAGCAGCGCGCAGCCGGGACAGGTCTATGGCTACACCTTC; CDR3 protein: CASSAQPGQVYGYTF; J gene: TRBJ1-2; D gene: TRBD1; clone size: NA; V gene: TRBV5-6
CDR3 DNA: TGTGCCACCAGTGATTTAAGTAGCGGGAGCGGCAATGAGCAGTTCTTC; CDR3 protein: CATSDLSSGSGNEQFF; J gene: TRBJ2-1; D gene: TRBD2; clone size: once; V gene: TRBV24-1
CDR3 DNA: TGTGCCAGCAGCAAAACCGGGACAGCCTCTGGAAACACCATATATTTT; CDR3 protein: CASSKTGTASGNTIYF; J gene: TRBJ1-3; D gene: TRBD1; clone size: few; V gene: TRBV7-6
CDR3 DNA: TGTGCCAGCAGCTTGAACGGTGCCCTCCACTTT; CDR3 protein: CASSLNGALHF; J gene: TRBJ1-6; D gene: NA; clone size: NA; V gene: TRBV5-4
CDR3 DNA: TGTGCCAGCAGTGAGGCGGGAGACACCGGGGAGCTGTTTTTT; CDR3 protein: CASSEAGDTGELFF; J gene: TRBJ2-2; D gene: TRBD2; clone size: NA; V gene: TRBV25-1
CDR3 DNA: TGTGCCAGCAGTTTATCTGCGGGGGGAGAGACTGAAGCTTTCTTT; CDR3 protein: CASSLSAGGETEAFF; J gene: TRBJ1-1; D gene: NA; clone size: NA; V gene: TRBV27
CDR3 DNA: TGCGCCAGCAGCCAAGTGATTTCGACAGGGGCTAGCACAGATACGCAGTATTTT; CDR3 protein: CASSQVISTGASTDTQYF; J gene: TRBJ2-3; D gene: TRBD1; clone size: NA; V gene: TRBV4-1
CDR3 DNA: TGTGCCAGCAGGGATGACACCAACTATGGCTACACCTTC; CDR3 protein: CASRDDTNYGYTF; J gene: TRBJ1-2; D gene: NA; clone size: NA; V gene: TRBV12-3/TRBV12-4
CDR3 DNA: TGTGCCAGTAGTATCTCAGGGATCACTGAAGCTTTCTTT; CDR3 protein: CASSISGITEAFF; J gene: TRBJ1-1; D gene: NA; clone size: NA; V gene: TRBV19
CDR3 DNA: TGTGCCAGCAGAACTACAGGGCCTGGAAACACCATATATTTT; CDR3 protein: CASRTTGPGNTIYF; J gene: TRBJ1-3; D gene: NA; clone size: NA; V gene: TRBV6-5
CDR3 DNA: TGTGCCATCCCCGGTTTAGCGGGACCAGAGACCCAGTACTTC; CDR3 protein: CAIPGLAGPETQYF; J gene: TRBJ2-5; D gene: TRBD2; clone size: NA; V gene: TRBV6-5
CDR3 DNA: TGTGCCAGCAGCTTAGGGCAGGGCTCTTCGAGCACTGAAGCTTTCTTT; CDR3 protein: CASSLGQGSSSTEAFF; J gene: TRBJ1-1; D gene: NA; clone size: NA; V gene: TRBV7-9
CDR3 DNA: TGTGCCAGCAATGGCAGCCCCGCAATAGAGGGGACCCAGTACTTC; CDR3 protein: CASNGSPAIEGTQYF; J gene: TRBJ2-5; D gene: NA; clone size: NA; V gene: TRBV28
CDR3 DNA: TGTGCCAGCAGCCCCGAACCGGGACTACTAAACAATGAGCAGTTCTTC; CDR3 protein: CASSPEPGLLNNEQFF; J gene: TRBJ2-1; D gene: TRBD2; clone size: NA; V gene: TRBV7-3
CDR3 DNA: TGTGCCAGCAGTTCAGGGGACAGGGTCGAGACCCAGTACTTC; CDR3 protein: CASSSGDRVETQYF; J gene: TRBJ2-5; D gene: TRBD1; clone size: NA; V gene: TRBV28
CDR3 DNA: TGTGCCAGCTCACAGATAGAAGAGCAGTACTTC; CDR3 protein: CASSQIEEQYF; J gene: TRBJ2-7; D gene: NA; clone size: NA; V gene: TRBV18
CDR3 DNA: TGTGCCAGCAGCAAGGGACAGGGGGATTCACCCCTCCACTTT; CDR3 protein: CASSKGQGDSPLHF; J gene: TRBJ1-6; D gene: TRBD1; clone size: few; V gene: TRBV5-4
CDR3 DNA: TGTGCCAGTGGATCACCCCCGGACAGGAGGGACTATGGCTACACCTTC; CDR3 protein: CASGSPPDRRDYGYTF; J gene: TRBJ1-2; D gene: TRBD1; clone size: NA; V gene: TRBV19